This T cell receptor beta chain derives from a study of graft-versus-host responses after intestinal transplantation. Background on the study: The whole recipient group had anti-thymocyte globulin induction followed by tacrolimus and steroids for around 3 years. Findings of the study overall: The highest levels of circulating GvH clones went along with early declines in HvG clones after transplant. Recipient marrow held GvH clones, some first seen in ileum or blood.

Worth noting for this clone: The antigen remains unidentified. At one end the junction does not follow the germline gene, possibly because of a read error.

Some clones are missing from TCRdb's copy, which holds only in-frame ones; the method was immunoSEQ multiplex PCR. The repertoire holds about 82,000 clones, more than 85% seen once, with approximately 0.32% in the top ten. There are 15 residues in the CDR3. Looked up from germline, CDR1 is SGHTA and CDR2 is FQGTGA. The V call is TRBV7-3, the J call TRBJ1-1; the D gene is possibly TRBD1 (5 bases). The sequenced sample was unstimulated CD4+ T cells sorted from spleen or lymph node cells, obtained before transplant. The receptor was isolated from a human donor who was the organ donor for an intestinal transplant. Here the CDR3 DNA reads TGTGCCAGCAGCTTAATCCCCGACAGCCTCACTGAAGCTTCCTTT. It yields the protein CASSLIPDSLTEASF.